This T cell receptor beta chain emerged from a study of cytomegalovirus exposure and HLA in healthy donors. CDR1 is SEHNR, CDR2 FQNEAQ, per germline (reference sequence). V gave up 1 base and J gave up 2 bases, with 9 bases separating them. The CDR3 sequence is 14 residues long. General study results and limits: Donors were assumed by presence/absence analyses to have roughly uniform sequencing depth. A later analysis reportedly identified an Asian-associated ancestry cluster as carrying fewer N-insertions than the roughly 600-donor mean. A later analysis showed HLA-associated TCR beta chains outstripping equally common others in clonal expansion.

Note on this clone: Its antigen is still unknown.

The PCR made use of 60 Vbeta and 13 Jbeta primers. Assay used: immunoSEQ multiplex PCR; TCRdb lists only in-frame clones, some missing. This sample has 130,000 to 150,000 clones, with 65% to 80% found just once. The receptor comes from a woman in her thirties or forties in good health and CMV-seronegative. Sequencing was done on a sample of PBMCs. The V and J genes are TRBV7-9 and TRBJ2-7; D not certain. The CDR3 here is CASSLVQAPYEQYF. DNA for the CDR3: TGTGCCAGCAGCTTAGTCCAGGCCCCCTACGAGCAGTACTTC.